These T cell receptor beta chains were read from a single sample in a study of human versus mouse CDR3 diversity and MHC coevolution. Sequencing was performed with immunoSEQ multiplex PCR; in TCRdb, only in-frame clones are kept and a portion is missing. The sample gives some 82,000 clones, around 93% of which show up once; approximately 1.4% is in the top ten. Sequencing input: naive CD4+ T cells from blood. The source is a person aged 30-70 years in good health. Both conserved end residues are part of each CDR3. The D gene is left open where the match is weak. Clone size, where shown, is once, few, many, or a class for clones that have expanded.

d_call: TRBD1; v_call: TRBV28; j_call: TRBJ2-2; clone_size: .; cdr3_nt: TGTGCCAGCAGCCCTCCCCAGGGGGCTGTGAACACCGGGGAGCTGTTTTTT; cdr3_aa: CASSPPQGAVNTGELFF
d_call: .; v_call: TRBV6-6; j_call: TRBJ1-6; clone_size: .; cdr3_nt: TGTGCCAGCAGGTCGACAGTCAGGGGTTCACCCCTCCACTTT; cdr3_aa: CASRSTVRGSPLHF
d_call: .; v_call: TRBV7-2; j_call: TRBJ2-2; clone_size: .; cdr3_nt: TGTGCCAGCAGCTTAGAGGCGAGCGGACCCCACCGGGAGCTGTTTTTT; cdr3_aa: CASSLEASGPHRELFF
d_call: TRBD1; v_call: TRBV7-3; j_call: TRBJ1-2; clone_size: .; cdr3_nt: TGTGCCAGCAGCGCCACCGGACAGGGTGGGTTCTATGGCTACACCTTC; cdr3_aa: CASSATGQGGFYGYTF
d_call: TRBD2; v_call: TRBV6-5; j_call: TRBJ2-7; clone_size: .; cdr3_nt: TGTGCCAGCACAGGACTAGCGGTTCCCTACGAGCAGTACTTC; cdr3_aa: CASTGLAVPYEQYF
d_call: TRBD2; v_call: TRBV19; j_call: TRBJ2-3; clone_size: .; cdr3_nt: TGTGCCAGTAGTGGGGGAGCGGGGGGGACGACAAGTGGTAGCACAGATACGCAGTATTTT; cdr3_aa: CASSGGAGGTTSGSTDTQYF
d_call: TRBD2; v_call: TRBV19; j_call: TRBJ2-7; clone_size: once; cdr3_nt: TGTGCCAGTAGTATAATGCCCTCTCTACGGGAGGACTCCTACGAGCAGTACTTC; cdr3_aa: CASSIMPSLREDSYEQYF
d_call: TRBD2; v_call: TRBV9; j_call: TRBJ2-3; clone_size: .; cdr3_nt: TGTGCCAGCAGCGGGCCTAGCGGGGGGGCCACAGATACGCAGTATTTT; cdr3_aa: CASSGPSGGATDTQYF
d_call: TRBD2; v_call: TRBV9; j_call: TRBJ2-1; clone_size: once; cdr3_nt: TGTGCCAGCAGCGTAGAAATAGCGGGGGGGCGTGAGCAGTTCTTC; cdr3_aa: CASSVEIAGGREQFF
d_call: .; v_call: TRBV19; j_call: TRBJ2-7; clone_size: .; cdr3_nt: TGTGCCAGTCGAGGGAGCGGCGCCTCCTACGAGCAGTACTTC; cdr3_aa: CASRGSGASYEQYF
d_call: TRBD2; v_call: TRBV7-3; j_call: TRBJ2-3; clone_size: .; cdr3_nt: TGTGCCAGCAGCCCCTCGAGGACTAGCGCCGCAGATACGCAGTATTTT; cdr3_aa: CASSPSRTSAADTQYF
d_call: .; v_call: TRBV28; j_call: TRBJ1-2; clone_size: .; cdr3_nt: TGTGCCAGCAGTCCTAATCCTAACTATGGCTACACCTTC; cdr3_aa: CASSPNPNYGYTF
d_call: TRBD1; v_call: TRBV19; j_call: TRBJ1-5; clone_size: .; cdr3_nt: TGTGCCAGTAGTACCACCGTGGGGACAGGCGGCAATCAGCCCCAGCATTTT; cdr3_aa: CASSTTVGTGGNQPQHF
d_call: TRBD2; v_call: TRBV19; j_call: TRBJ2-1; clone_size: .; cdr3_nt: TGTGCCAGTAGTATACAGACTAGCGGGAGGAATGAGCAGTTCTTC; cdr3_aa: CASSIQTSGRNEQFF
d_call: .; v_call: TRBV7-8; j_call: TRBJ2-2; clone_size: .; cdr3_nt: TGTGCCAGCAGCTCCGATTTCCGGGCAGACACCGGGGAACTGTTTTTT; cdr3_aa: CASSSDFRADTGELFF
d_call: TRBD2; v_call: TRBV7-3; j_call: TRBJ2-2; clone_size: .; cdr3_nt: TGTGCCAGCAGCTTTACTAGCGGGACAGGCGGGGAGCTGTTTTTT; cdr3_aa: CASSFTSGTGGELFF
d_call: .; v_call: TRBV18; j_call: TRBJ1-2; clone_size: .; cdr3_nt: TGTGCCAGCTCACCCCCCCGGGGGTCCTACGGCTACACCTTC; cdr3_aa: CASSPPRGSYGYTF
d_call: .; v_call: TRBV4-2; j_call: TRBJ2-6; clone_size: .; cdr3_nt: TGTGCCAGCAGCCACTCTCGTAGGGGCTCTGGGGCCAACGTCCTGACTTTC; cdr3_aa: CASSHSRRGSGANVLTF
d_call: TRBD2; v_call: TRBV19; j_call: TRBJ2-1; clone_size: .; cdr3_nt: TGTGCCAGTAGTATAGGGTATCCTAGCGGGGGGCGGCGTTTCTTC; cdr3_aa: CASSIGYPSGGRRFF
d_call: TRBD1; v_call: TRBV7-2; j_call: TRBJ1-1; clone_size: .; cdr3_nt: TGTGCCAGCAGCTTGATGCGGGGACAGGTGAACACTGAAGCTTTCTTT; cdr3_aa: CASSLMRGQVNTEAFF
d_call: TRBD2; v_call: TRBV9; j_call: TRBJ2-7; clone_size: .; cdr3_nt: TGTGCCAGCAGCGTAGGGGGAGGGATCCACGAGCAGTACTTC; cdr3_aa: CASSVGGGIHEQYF
d_call: TRBD1; v_call: TRBV10-3; j_call: TRBJ2-2; clone_size: .; cdr3_nt: TGTGCCATCAGGATAGGACAGGGGGCGCAAGGCGGGGAGCTGTTTTTT; cdr3_aa: CAIRIGQGAQGGELFF
d_call: .; v_call: TRBV18; j_call: TRBJ1-1; clone_size: .; cdr3_nt: TGTGCCAGCTCACCACGGGGCCAGGGGAGGGGAGCTTTCTTT; cdr3_aa: CASSPRGQGRGAFF
d_call: TRBD2; v_call: TRBV19; j_call: TRBJ2-3; clone_size: .; cdr3_nt: TGTGCCAGTAGTTTTTTACTAGCGGGAGGGCCAGATACGCAGTATTTT; cdr3_aa: CASSFLLAGGPDTQYF
d_call: .; v_call: TRBV7-6; j_call: TRBJ1-1; clone_size: once; cdr3_nt: TGTGCCAGCAGCTCCCGGACAGCCAAAAACACTGAAGCTTTCTTT; cdr3_aa: CASSSRTAKNTEAFF
d_call: .; v_call: TRBV5-1; j_call: TRBJ2-3; clone_size: .; cdr3_nt: TGCGCCAGCAGCTTACAAAGTCCCTTCACAGATACGCAGTATTTT; cdr3_aa: CASSLQSPFTDTQYF
d_call: TRBD1; v_call: TRBV2; j_call: TRBJ1-6; clone_size: .; cdr3_nt: TGTGCCAGCACCCCCGGGACAGGGAATTCACCCCTCCACTTT; cdr3_aa: CASTPGTGNSPLHF
d_call: TRBD1; v_call: TRBV5-4; j_call: TRBJ2-1; clone_size: .; cdr3_nt: TGTGCCAGCAGCCGTAAGGGGACAGGGGTGCAGTTCTTC; cdr3_aa: CASSRKGTGVQFF
d_call: .; v_call: TRBV18; j_call: TRBJ2-5; clone_size: .; cdr3_nt: TGTGCCAGCTCACCACTACTAGGGTACCAAGAGACCCAGTACTTC; cdr3_aa: CASSPLLGYQETQYF
d_call: .; v_call: TRBV5-1; j_call: TRBJ2-3; clone_size: once; cdr3_nt: TGCGCCAGCAGCTTGCAGGGGCGGGCAGATACGCAGTATTTT; cdr3_aa: CASSLQGRADTQYF
d_call: .; v_call: TRBV6-5; j_call: TRBJ2-7; clone_size: .; cdr3_nt: TGTGCCAGCAGTTACCTGAGCTCACTCGGGTACGAGCAGTACTTC; cdr3_aa: CASSYLSSLGYEQYF
d_call: .; v_call: TRBV25-1; j_call: TRBJ2-6; clone_size: .; cdr3_nt: TGTGCCAGCAGTGAATATGAGAGCTCTGGGGCCAACGTCCTGACTTTC; cdr3_aa: CASSEYESSGANVLTF
d_call: TRBD1; v_call: TRBV7-6; j_call: TRBJ1-5; clone_size: once; cdr3_nt: TGTGCCAGCAGCTTAACGGACAGGGACCAGCCCCAGCATTTT; cdr3_aa: CASSLTDRDQPQHF
d_call: .; v_call: TRBV9; j_call: TRBJ2-2; clone_size: .; cdr3_nt: TGTGCCAGCAGCGTAGAAAGACTCGCCCCCGGGGAGCTGTTTTTT; cdr3_aa: CASSVERLAPGELFF
d_call: TRBD2; v_call: TRBV16; j_call: TRBJ2-3; clone_size: .; cdr3_nt: TGTGCCAGCAGCCAATGGGGGACTAGCGGCTCTAAGGGAGCAGATACGCAGTATTTT; cdr3_aa: CASSQWGTSGSKGADTQYF
d_call: TRBD1; v_call: TRBV19; j_call: TRBJ1-1; clone_size: .; cdr3_nt: TGTGCCAGTAGTCTGAACCACAGGGGGACTGAAGCTTTCTTT; cdr3_aa: CASSLNHRGTEAFF
d_call: TRBD2; v_call: TRBV4-3; j_call: TRBJ2-7; clone_size: .; cdr3_nt: TGCGCCAGCAGCCAAGACCCTAGCGGGGGGGCTTCCTACGAGCAGTACTTC; cdr3_aa: CASSQDPSGGASYEQYF
d_call: TRBD1; v_call: TRBV5-5; j_call: TRBJ1-4; clone_size: once; cdr3_nt: TGTGCCAGCAGCCGAGGACAGGGGTCACCTAATGAAAAACTGTTTTTT; cdr3_aa: CASSRGQGSPNEKLFF
d_call: .; v_call: TRBV9; j_call: TRBJ1-1; clone_size: .; cdr3_nt: TGTGCCAGCAGCGTAGATGGCGGCTCCTCAGAAGCTTTCTTT; cdr3_aa: CASSVDGGSSEAFF
d_call: .; v_call: TRBV27; j_call: TRBJ1-1; clone_size: .; cdr3_nt: TGTGCCAGCAGTCCCTGGGACTCCTGGAACACTGAAGCTTTCTTT; cdr3_aa: CASSPWDSWNTEAFF
d_call: .; v_call: TRBV19; j_call: TRBJ2-1; clone_size: .; cdr3_nt: TGTGCCAGTAGTAAACGGCGGGACCACAATGAGCAGTTCTTC; cdr3_aa: CASSKRRDHNEQFF